This T cell receptor beta chain derives from a study of cytomegalovirus exposure and HLA in healthy donors. The V gene's germline CDR1 is SGHDT and CDR2 YYEEEE. J lost 3 bases, V lost 1 base, and 8 bases had no gene match. The CDR3 is 16 amino acids. Primers included in the PCR were 60 Vbeta and 13 Jbeta primers. TCRdb's copy holds only in-frame clones and misses some; the assay was immunoSEQ multiplex PCR. The data show 150,000 to 200,000 clones, around 81% seen once. On this clone: As yet, its antigen is unknown. The sample holds other DNA sequences that translate to the same CDR3.

Whole-study findings and limits: Likely technical artifact: a cluster of highly shared sequence variants. For most TCR beta V segments, an earlier analysis put the productive rate at about 90% or about 30% of the time.

The source is a man aged 18 to 30 in good health and CMV-seronegative. The genes are TRBV5-6 and TRBJ2-7, with 9 nucleotides matching TRBD2. The source material was PBMCs. The CDR3 spells CASSLRLAGSVYEQYF. The CDR3 nucleotides are TGTGCCAGCAGCTTGAGGCTAGCGGGATCGGTCTACGAGCAGTACTTC.